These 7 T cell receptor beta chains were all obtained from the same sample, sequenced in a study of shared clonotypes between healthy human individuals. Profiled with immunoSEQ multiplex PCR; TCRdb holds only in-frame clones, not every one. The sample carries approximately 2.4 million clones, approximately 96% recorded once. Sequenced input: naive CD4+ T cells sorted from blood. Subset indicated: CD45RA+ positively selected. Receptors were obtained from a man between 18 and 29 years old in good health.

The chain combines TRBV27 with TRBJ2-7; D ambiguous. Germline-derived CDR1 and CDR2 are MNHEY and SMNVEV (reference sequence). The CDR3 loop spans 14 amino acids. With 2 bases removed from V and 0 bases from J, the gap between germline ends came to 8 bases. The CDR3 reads CASSLGSYSYEQYF. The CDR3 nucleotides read TGTGCCAGCAGTTTAGGCAGTTACTCCTACGAGCAGTACTTC.

The CDR3 DNA is TGTGCCAGCAGCGAGACTAGCGGACGCTCCTACAATGAGCAGTTCTTC. Its protein product is CASSETSGRSYNEQFF. V gene TRBV5-8 combines with J gene TRBJ2-1; 9 bases agree with TRBD2. Germline lookup yields CDR1 SGHTS and CDR2 YDEGEE. The CDR3 length is 16 residues. The trim removed 4 bases at V and 0 bases at J, leaving 5 bases unmatched.

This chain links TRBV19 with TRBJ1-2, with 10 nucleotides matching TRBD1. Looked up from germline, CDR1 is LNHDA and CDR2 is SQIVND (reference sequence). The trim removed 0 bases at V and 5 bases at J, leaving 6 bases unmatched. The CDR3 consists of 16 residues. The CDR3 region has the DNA TGTGCCAGTAGTATAGAAAGACAGGGGGCTTTATATGGCTACACCTTC. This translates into CASSIERQGALYGYTF.

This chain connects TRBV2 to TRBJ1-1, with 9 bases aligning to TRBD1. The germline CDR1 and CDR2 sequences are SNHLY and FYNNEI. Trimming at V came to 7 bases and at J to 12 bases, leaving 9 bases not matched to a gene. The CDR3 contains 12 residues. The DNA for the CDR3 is TGTGCCAGCACCCGCCTGGGACAGGGCACTTTCTTT. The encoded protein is CASTRLGQGTFF.

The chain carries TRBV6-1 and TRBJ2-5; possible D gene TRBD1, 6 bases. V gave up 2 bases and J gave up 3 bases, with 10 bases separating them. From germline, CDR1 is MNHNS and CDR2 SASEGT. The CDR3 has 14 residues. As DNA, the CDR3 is TGTGCCAGCAGTGAACGGTACAGGGAAGAGACCCAGTACTTC. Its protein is CASSERYREETQYF.

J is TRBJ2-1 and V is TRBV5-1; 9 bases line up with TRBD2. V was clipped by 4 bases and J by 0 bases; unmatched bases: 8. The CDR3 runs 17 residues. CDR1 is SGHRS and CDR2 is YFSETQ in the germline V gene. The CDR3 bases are TGCGCCAGCAGCCCCTTAGCGGGAGAACCCTCCTACAATGAGCAGTTCTTC. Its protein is CASSPLAGEPSYNEQFF.

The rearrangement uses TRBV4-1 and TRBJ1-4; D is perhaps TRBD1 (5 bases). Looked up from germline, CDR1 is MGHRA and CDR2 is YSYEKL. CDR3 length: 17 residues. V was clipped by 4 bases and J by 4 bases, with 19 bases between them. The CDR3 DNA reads TGCGCCAGCAGCCCCTCGGGGGTAGTGTGGAATAATGAAAAACTGTTTTTT. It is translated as CASSPSGVVWNNEKLFF.